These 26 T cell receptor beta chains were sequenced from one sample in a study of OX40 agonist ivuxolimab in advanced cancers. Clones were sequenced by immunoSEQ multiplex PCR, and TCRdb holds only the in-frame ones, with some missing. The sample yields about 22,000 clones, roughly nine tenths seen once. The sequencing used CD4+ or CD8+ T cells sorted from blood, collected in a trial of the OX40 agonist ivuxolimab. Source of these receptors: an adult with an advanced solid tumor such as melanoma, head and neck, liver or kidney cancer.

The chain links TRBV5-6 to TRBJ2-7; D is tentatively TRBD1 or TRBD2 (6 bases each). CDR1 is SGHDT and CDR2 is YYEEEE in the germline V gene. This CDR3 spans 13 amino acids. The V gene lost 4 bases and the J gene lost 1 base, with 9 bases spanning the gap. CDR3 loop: CASSQGRSYEQYF. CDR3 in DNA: TGTGCCAGCAGCCAGGGGAGGTCCTACGAGCAGTACTTC.

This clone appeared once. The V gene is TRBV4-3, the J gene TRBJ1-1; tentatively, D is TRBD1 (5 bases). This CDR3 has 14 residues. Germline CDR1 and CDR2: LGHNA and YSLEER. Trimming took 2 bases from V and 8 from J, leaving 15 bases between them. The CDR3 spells CASSQFRDPAEAFF. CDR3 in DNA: TGCGCCAGCAGCCAATTCCGGGACCCCGCGGAAGCTTTCTTT.

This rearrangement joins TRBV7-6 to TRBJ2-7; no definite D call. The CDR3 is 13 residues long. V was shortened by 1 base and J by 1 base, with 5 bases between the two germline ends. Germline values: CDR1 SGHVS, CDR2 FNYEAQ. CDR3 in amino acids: CASSLEDSYEQYF. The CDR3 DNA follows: TGTGCCAGCAGCTTAGAAGATTCCTACGAGCAGTACTTC.

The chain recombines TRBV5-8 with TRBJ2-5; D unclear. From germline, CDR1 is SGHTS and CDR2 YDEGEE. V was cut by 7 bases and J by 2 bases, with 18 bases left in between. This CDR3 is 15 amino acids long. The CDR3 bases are TGTGCCAGCGGCCTTAGGGATTTGTCACAAGAGACCCAGTACTTC. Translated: CASGLRDLSQETQYF.

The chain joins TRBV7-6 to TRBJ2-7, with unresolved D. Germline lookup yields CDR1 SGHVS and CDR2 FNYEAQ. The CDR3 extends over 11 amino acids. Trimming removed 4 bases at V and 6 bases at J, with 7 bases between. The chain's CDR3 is CASSSSSEQYF. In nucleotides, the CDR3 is TGTGCCAGCAGCTCTTCGTCCGAGCAGTACTTC.

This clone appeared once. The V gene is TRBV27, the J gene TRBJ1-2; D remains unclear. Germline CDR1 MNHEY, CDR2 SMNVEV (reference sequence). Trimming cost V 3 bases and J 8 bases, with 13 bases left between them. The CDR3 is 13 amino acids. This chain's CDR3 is CASSLSSLQGYTF. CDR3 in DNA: TGTGCCAGCAGTTTGAGCTCATTGCAAGGCTACACCTTC.

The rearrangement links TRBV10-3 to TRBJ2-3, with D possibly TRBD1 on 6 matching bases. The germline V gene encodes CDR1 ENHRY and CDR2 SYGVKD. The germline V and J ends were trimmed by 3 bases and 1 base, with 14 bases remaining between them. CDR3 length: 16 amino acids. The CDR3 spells CAISEQGKRGTDTQYF. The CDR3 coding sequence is TGTGCCATCAGTGAACAGGGTAAGCGTGGCACAGATACGCAGTATTTT.

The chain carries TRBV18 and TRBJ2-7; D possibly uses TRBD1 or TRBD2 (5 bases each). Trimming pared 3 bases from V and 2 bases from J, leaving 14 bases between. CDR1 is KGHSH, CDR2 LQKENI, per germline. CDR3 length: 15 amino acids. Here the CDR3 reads CASSPGRTSAYEQYF. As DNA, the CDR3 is TGTGCCAGCTCACCGGGACGGACGTCCGCCTACGAGCAGTACTTC.

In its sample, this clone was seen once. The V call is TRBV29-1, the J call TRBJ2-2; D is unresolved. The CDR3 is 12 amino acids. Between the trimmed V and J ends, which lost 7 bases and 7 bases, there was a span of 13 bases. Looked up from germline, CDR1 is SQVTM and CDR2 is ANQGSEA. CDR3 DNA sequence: TGCAGCGCCCCCGTCGAAAACGGGGAGCTGTTTTTT. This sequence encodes CSAPVENGELFF.

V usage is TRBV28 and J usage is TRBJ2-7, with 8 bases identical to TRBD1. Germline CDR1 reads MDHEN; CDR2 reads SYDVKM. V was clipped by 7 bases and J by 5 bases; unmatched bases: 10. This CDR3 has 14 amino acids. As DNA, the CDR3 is TGTGCCAGCACCAGGACAGGGTCGGGCGACGAGCAGTACTTC. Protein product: CASTRTGSGDEQYF. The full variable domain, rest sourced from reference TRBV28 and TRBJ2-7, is DVKVTQSSRYLVKRTGEKVFLECVQDMDHENMFWYRQDPGLGLRLIYFSYDVKMKEKGDIPEGYSVSREKKERFSLILESASTNQTSMYLCASTRTGSGDEQYFGPGTRLTVT.

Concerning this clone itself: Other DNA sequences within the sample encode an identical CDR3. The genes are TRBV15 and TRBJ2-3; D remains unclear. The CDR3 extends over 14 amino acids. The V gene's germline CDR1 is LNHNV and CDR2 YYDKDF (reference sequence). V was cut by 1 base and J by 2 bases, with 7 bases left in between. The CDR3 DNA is TGTGCCACCAGCAGAGGAACCTTCACAGATACGCAGTATTTT. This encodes CATSRGTFTDTQYF.

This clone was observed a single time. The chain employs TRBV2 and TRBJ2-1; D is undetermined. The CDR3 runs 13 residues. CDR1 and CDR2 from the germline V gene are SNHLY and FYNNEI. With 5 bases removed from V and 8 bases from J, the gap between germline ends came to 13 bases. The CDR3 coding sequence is TGTGCCAGCAGTCGACTCATATCTGATGAGCAGTTCTTC. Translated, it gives CASSRLISDEQFF.

CDR3 DNA sequence: TGTGCCAGCACCCCTTGGGCGTTTAGCAATGAAAAACTGTTTTTT. Its protein product is CASTPWAFSNEKLFF. The chain uses TRBV6-1 and TRBJ1-4; D is ambiguous. CDR3 size: 15 residues. CDR1 is MNHNS, CDR2 SASEGT, per germline. V was clipped by 7 bases and J by 5 bases, with 17 bases between them.

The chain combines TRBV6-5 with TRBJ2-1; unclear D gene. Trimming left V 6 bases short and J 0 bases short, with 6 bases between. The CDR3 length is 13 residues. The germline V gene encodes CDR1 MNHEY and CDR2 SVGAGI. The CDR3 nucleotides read TGTGCCAGCAGAACGGCCTCCTACAATGAGCAGTTCTTC. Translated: CASRTASYNEQFF.

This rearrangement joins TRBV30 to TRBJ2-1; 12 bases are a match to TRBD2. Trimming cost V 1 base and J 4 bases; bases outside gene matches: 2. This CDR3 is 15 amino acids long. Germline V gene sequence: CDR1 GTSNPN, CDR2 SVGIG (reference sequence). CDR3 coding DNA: TGTGCCTGGAGTGAACTAGCGGGAGGATACAATGAGCAGTTCTTC. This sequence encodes CAWSELAGGYNEQFF. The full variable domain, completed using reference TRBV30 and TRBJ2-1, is SQTIHQWPATLVQPVGSPLSLECTVEGTSNPNLYWYRQAAGRGLQLLFYSVGIGQISSEVPQNLSASRPQDRQFILSSKKLLLSDSGFYLCAWSELAGGYNEQFFGPGTRLTVL.

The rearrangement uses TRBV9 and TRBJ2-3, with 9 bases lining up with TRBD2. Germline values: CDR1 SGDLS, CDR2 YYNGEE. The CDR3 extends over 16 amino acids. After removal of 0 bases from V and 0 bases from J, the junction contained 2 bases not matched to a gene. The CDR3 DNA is TGTGCCAGCAGCGTAGCCCTAGCGGGGAGCACAGATACGCAGTATTTT. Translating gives CASSVALAGSTDTQYF.

Here the CDR3 reads CASSAERRAPEAFF. CDR3 bases: TGTGCCAGCAGCGCCGAGCGACGGGCCCCTGAAGCTTTCTTT. The genes are TRBV7-9 and TRBJ1-1; D remains ambiguous. The germline V gene has CDR1 SEHNR and CDR2 FQNEAQ (reference sequence). This CDR3 contains 14 residues. The V end lost 5 bases, the J end lost 6 bases, and 16 bases lay between the germline ends.

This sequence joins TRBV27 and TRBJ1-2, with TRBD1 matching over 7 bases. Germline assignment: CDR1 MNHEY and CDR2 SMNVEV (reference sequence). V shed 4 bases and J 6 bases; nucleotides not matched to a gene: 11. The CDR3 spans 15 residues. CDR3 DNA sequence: TGTGCCAGCAGTTCTCCCTCGGACAGGCTGGATGGCTACACCTTC. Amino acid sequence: CASSSPSDRLDGYTF.

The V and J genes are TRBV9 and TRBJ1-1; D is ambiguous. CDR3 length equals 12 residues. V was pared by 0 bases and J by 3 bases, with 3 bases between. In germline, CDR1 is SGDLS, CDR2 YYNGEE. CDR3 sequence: CASSVGHTEAFF. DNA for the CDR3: TGTGCCAGCAGCGTAGGACACACTGAAGCTTTCTTT. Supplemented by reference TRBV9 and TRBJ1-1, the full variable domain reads DSGVTQTPKHLITATGQRVTLRCSPRSGDLSVYWYQQSLDQGLQFLIQYYNGEERAKGNILERFSAQQFPDLHSELNLSSLELGDSALYFCASSVGHTEAFFGQGTRLTVV.

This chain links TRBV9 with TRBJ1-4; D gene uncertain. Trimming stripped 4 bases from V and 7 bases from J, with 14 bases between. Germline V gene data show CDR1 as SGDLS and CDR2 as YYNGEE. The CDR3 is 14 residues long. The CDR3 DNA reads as TGTGCCAGCAGCCCCAGTCAGTGGGGTGAAAAACTGTTTTTT. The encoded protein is CASSPSQWGEKLFF.

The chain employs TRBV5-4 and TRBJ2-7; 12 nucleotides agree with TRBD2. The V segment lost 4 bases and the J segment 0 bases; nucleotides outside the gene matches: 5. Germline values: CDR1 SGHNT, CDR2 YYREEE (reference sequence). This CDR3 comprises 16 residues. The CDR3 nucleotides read TGTGCCAGCAGCCAGGGACTAGCGGGTAGCTCCTACGAGCAGTACTTC. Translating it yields CASSQGLAGSSYEQYF.

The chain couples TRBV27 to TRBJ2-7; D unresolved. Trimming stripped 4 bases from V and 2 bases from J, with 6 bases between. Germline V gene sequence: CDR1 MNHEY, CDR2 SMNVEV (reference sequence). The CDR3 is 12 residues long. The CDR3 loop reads CASSSATYEQYF. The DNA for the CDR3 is TGTGCCAGCAGTTCGGCTACCTACGAGCAGTACTTC.

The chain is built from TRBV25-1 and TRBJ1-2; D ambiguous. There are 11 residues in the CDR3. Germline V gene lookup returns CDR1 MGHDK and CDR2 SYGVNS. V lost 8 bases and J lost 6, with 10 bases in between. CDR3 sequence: CASGPRHGYTF. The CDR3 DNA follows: TGTGCCAGCGGCCCCCGGCATGGCTACACCTTC.

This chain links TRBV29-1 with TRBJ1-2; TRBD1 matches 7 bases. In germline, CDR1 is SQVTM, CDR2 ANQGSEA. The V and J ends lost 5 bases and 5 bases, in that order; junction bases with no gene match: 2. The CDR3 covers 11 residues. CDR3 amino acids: CSVPQGYGYTF. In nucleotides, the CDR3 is TGCAGCGTTCCACAGGGGTATGGCTACACCTTC.

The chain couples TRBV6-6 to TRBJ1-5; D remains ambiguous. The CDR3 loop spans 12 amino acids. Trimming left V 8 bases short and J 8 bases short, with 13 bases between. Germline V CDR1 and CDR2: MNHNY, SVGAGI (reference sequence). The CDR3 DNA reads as TGTGCCAGCGCACGCCCTGAGGAGCCCCAGCATTTT. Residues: CASARPEEPQHF.

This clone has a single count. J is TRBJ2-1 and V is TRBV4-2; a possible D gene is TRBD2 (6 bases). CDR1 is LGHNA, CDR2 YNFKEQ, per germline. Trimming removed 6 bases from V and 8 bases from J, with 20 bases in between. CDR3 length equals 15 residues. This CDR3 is CASSHASREWDEQFF. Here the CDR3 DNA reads TGTGCCAGCAGTCACGCCTCCCGGGAGTGGGATGAGCAGTTCTTC.